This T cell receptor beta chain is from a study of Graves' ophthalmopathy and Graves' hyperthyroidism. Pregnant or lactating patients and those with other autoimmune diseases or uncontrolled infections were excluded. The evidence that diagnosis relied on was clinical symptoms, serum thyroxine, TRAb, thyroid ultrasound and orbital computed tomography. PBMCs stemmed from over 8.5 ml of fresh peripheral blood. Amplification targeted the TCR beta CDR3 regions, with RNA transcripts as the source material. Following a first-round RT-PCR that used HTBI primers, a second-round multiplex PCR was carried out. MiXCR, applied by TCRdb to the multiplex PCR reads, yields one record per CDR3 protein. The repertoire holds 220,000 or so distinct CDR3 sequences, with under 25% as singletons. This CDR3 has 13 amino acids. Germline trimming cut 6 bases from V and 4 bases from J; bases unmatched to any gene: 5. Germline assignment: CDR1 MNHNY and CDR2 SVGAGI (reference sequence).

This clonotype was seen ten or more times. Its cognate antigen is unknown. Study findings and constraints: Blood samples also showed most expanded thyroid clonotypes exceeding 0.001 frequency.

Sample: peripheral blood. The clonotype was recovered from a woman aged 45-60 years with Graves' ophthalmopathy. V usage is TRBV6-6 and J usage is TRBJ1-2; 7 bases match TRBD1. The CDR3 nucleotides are TGTGCCAGCAGCCACCGGACAGGCTATGGCTACACCTTC. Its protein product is CASSHRTGYGYTF.